The next 15 T cell receptor beta chains were all read from a single sample in a study of cytomegalovirus exposure and HLA in healthy donors. PCR employed 60 Vbeta and 13 Jbeta primers. The table came from immunoSEQ multiplex PCR; TCRdb's copy has only in-frame clones and leaves some out. The table has 100,000 to 150,000 clones, 70% to 85% seen once. Specimen: PBMCs. The receptors were gathered from a man aged 45-65 years in good health and CMV-seronegative.

This sequence joins TRBV6-1 and TRBJ2-6; TRBD1 agrees at 7 bases. CDR1 and CDR2 from the germline V gene are MNHNS and SASEGT. Unmatched junction bases numbered 3, after V lost 5 bases and J lost 2 bases. The CDR3 is 15 residues long. The CDR3 DNA sequence: TGTGCCAGCAGTTTACAGGGGACTGGGGCCAACGTCCTGACTTTC. This gives the protein CASSLQGTGANVLTF.

The chain uses TRBV6-1 and TRBJ1-5, with TRBD1 matching over 9 bases. V was pared by 2 bases and J by 7 bases, with 9 bases of the junction left unmatched. This CDR3 contains 16 residues. CDR1 and CDR2 from the germline V gene are MNHNS and SASEGT. CDR3 DNA sequence: TGTGCCAGCAGTGAATTCCCGGGACAGGGAAACCAGCCCCAGCATTTT. This gives the protein CASSEFPGQGNQPQHF.

The V gene is TRBV4-1, the J gene TRBJ1-2; D is ambiguous. Trimming pared 0 bases from V and 1 base from J, leaving 12 bases between. Germline CDR1 and CDR2: MGHRA and YSYEKL. This CDR3 comprises 16 residues. The CDR3 reads CASSQDNVRINYGYTF. The CDR3 DNA reads as TGCGCCAGCAGCCAAGATAACGTCAGAATTAACTATGGCTACACCTTC.

This chain joins TRBV4-1 and TRBJ2-5, with D perhaps matching TRBD2 (6 bases). The V and J ends lost 1 base and 1 base respectively, with 16 bases between them. The CDR3 has 17 amino acids. Germline values: CDR1 MGHRA, CDR2 YSYEKL. CDR3 in DNA: TGCGCCAGCAGCCAAGTTCTGCGGCTAGCGACCCAAGAGACCCAGTACTTC. Its protein is CASSQVLRLATQETQYF.

This rearrangement joins TRBV6-5 to TRBJ2-5; 9 bases agree with TRBD2. The end of the DNA fits TRBJ2-7 better, so the J call may be wrong. This CDR3 region has 15 residues. Germline CDR1 is MNHEY and CDR2 is SVGAGI. The CDR3 region has the DNA TGTGCCAGCAGTTATGGGCTAGCGGGGACCTACGAGCAGTACTTC. Translating gives CASSYGLAGTYEQYF.

The CDR3 sequence is CASSQVWAQGAAEQYF. The CDR3 region has the DNA TGTGCCAGCAGCCAAGTATGGGCGCAGGGGGCTGCCGAGCAGTACTTC. The chain carries TRBV4-2 and TRBJ2-7; the match to TRBD1 covers 8 bases. This CDR3 region has 16 residues. J was trimmed by 6 bases and V by 1 base; bases with no gene match: 11. CDR1 LGHNA and CDR2 YNFKEQ come from the germline V gene.

This clone has just one count. The chain links TRBV19 to TRBJ1-5; TRBD1 matches 10 bases. Germline V gene data show CDR1 as LNHDA and CDR2 as SQIVND (reference sequence). With 4 bases clipped from V and 2 bases from J, the junction kept 5 bases outside the gene matches. The CDR3 is made up of 16 amino acids. CDR3 coding DNA: TGTGCCAGTAGTAACCTCGGACAGGGGGGCAATCAGCCCCAGCATTTT. It yields the protein CASSNLGQGGNQPQHF.

Here the CDR3 reads CASRAQGASYEQYF. The CDR3 DNA reads as TGTGCCAGCAGGGCACAGGGGGCTTCCTACGAGCAGTACTTC. V is TRBV7-9 and J is TRBJ2-7; 9 nucleotides align to TRBD1. CDR1 is SEHNR and CDR2 is FQNEAQ in the germline V gene (reference sequence). The CDR3 contains 14 residues. After removal of 6 bases from V and 1 base from J, the junction contained 4 bases not matched to a gene.

In its sample, this clone was seen once. At one boundary the junction diverges from the germline segment, which might be a read error. J is TRBJ1-1 and V is TRBV2; 10 bases fit TRBD1. The CDR3 has 15 amino acids. CDR1 is SNHLY, CDR2 FYNNEI, per germline. The CDR3 nucleotides are TGTGCCAGCAGGGAAGACAGGGGGCGCGGCACTGAAGCTTTCTTT. Its translation is CASREDRGRGTEAFF.

This clone appeared once. The chain combines TRBV18 with TRBJ2-3; weak D call: TRBD2 (5 bases). This CDR3 has 17 amino acids. In germline, CDR1 is KGHSH, CDR2 LQKENI. V was cut by 4 bases and J by 2 bases, with 19 bases left in between. The CDR3 here is CASSLNSGLQHTDTQYF. CDR3 coding DNA: TGTGCCAGCTCACTCAATTCGGGATTACAACACACAGATACGCAGTATTTT. Combining the CDR3 with reference TRBV18 and TRBJ2-3 gives the whole variable domain NAGVMQNPRHLVRRRGQEARLRCSPMKGHSHVYWYRQLPEEGLKFMVYLQKENIIDESGMPKERFSAEFPKEGPSILRIQQVVRGDSAAYFCASSLNSGLQHTDTQYFGPGTRLTVL.

This clone was found a few times. The CDR3 loop is CASSPLRGGGTGGTNTEAFF. The CDR3 DNA is TGTGCCAGCTCACCCCTCCGGGGAGGAGGGACAGGGGGCACGAACACTGAAGCTTTCTTT. The chain couples TRBV18 to TRBJ1-1; TRBD1 matches 12 bases. The junction had 15 bases not matched to a gene; V was cut back by 3 bases and J by 1 base. The CDR3 loop spans 20 amino acids. Germline values: CDR1 KGHSH, CDR2 LQKENI.

J is TRBJ1-3 and V is TRBV30, with D unresolved. Trimming removed 5 bases from V and 2 bases from J, with 13 bases in between. Germline V gene data show CDR1 as GTSNPN and CDR2 as SVGIG (reference sequence). The CDR3 contains 14 residues. CDR3 sequence: CAWSPLVTGNTIYF. The CDR3 DNA reads as TGTGCCTGGTCCCCCCTCGTAACTGGAAACACCATATATTTT. The full variable domain, with the rest looked up from reference TRBV30 and TRBJ1-3, is SQTIHQWPATLVQPVGSPLSLECTVEGTSNPNLYWYRQAAGRGLQLLFYSVGIGQISSEVPQNLSASRPQDRQFILSSKKLLLSDSGFYLCAWSPLVTGNTIYFGEGSWLTVV.

J is TRBJ1-2 and V is TRBV2, with 11 bases identical to TRBD1. The CDR3 loop spans 15 amino acids. V was pared by 4 bases and J by 7 bases, with 8 bases of the junction left unmatched. Germline-derived CDR1 and CDR2 are SNHLY and FYNNEI. CDR3 in DNA: TGTGCCAGCAGTGGCGCGGGGACAGGGGGTTTTGGCTACACCTTC. It specifies CASSGAGTGGFGYTF. Drawing the rest from reference TRBV2 and TRBJ1-2, the complete variable domain is EPEVTQTPSHQVTQMGQEVILRCVPISNHLYFYWYRQILGQKVEFLVSFYNNEISEKSEIFDDQFSVERPDGSNFTLKIRSTKLEDSAMYFCASSGAGTGGFGYTFGSGTRLTVV.

The chain has TRBV6-6 and TRBJ2-7, with 9 bases matching TRBD1. The trim removed 5 bases at V and 5 bases at J, leaving 10 bases unmatched. Looked up from germline, CDR1 is MNHNY and CDR2 is SVGAGI (reference sequence). The CDR3 consists of 15 residues. The CDR3 sequence is CASSPTGQGQDEQYF. In DNA, the CDR3 is TGTGCCAGCAGTCCCACAGGACAGGGGCAGGACGAGCAGTACTTC.

For the CDR3, the DNA is TGTGCCAGCAGCCCGAGAGCTTTCTTT. Translating it yields CASSPRAFF. The chain is built from TRBV11-2 and TRBJ1-1; no firm D call. Germline CDR1 reads SGHAT; CDR2 reads FQNNGV. This CDR3 has 9 residues. The ends were cut back, 5 bases at V and 10 bases at J, with 5 bases in the middle.